This TCR beta chain derives from a study of T-cell memory formation after mild COVID-19. Study-wide context: Largely donor-specific TCR clusters were found.

The CDR3 contains 19 residues. Trimming removed 2 bases from V and 1 base from J; junction bases left unmatched: 14. TCRdb redid the calling of the 5' RACE reads with MiXCR, one entry per CDR3 protein. The repertoire holds hundreds of thousands of distinct CDR3 sequences, with under 20% as singletons. To note about this clonotype: Antigen: not known.

The study, taken as a whole, reports: Confirmation of SARS-CoV-2 specificity was lacking for second-wave clones peaking day 37. Clones contracting across day 15 to 85 had a balanced CD4/CD8 profile; later expanding clones leaned CD4+. Cross-reactive memory appears to have joined, as suggested by some responding clones showing up in pre-infection memory.

The sequence derives from a man between 18 and 29 years old who had mild COVID-19 (a few samples of this study predate the infection). Cell type and time point are not known. The V gene is TRBV12-3 or TRBV12-4, the J gene TRBJ2-3; 8 bases agree with TRBD2. The sample was PBMCs or a T cell subset sorted from them (not recorded which). CDR3 nucleotide sequence: TGTGCCAGCAGTTTATTTCTGGGTACTAGCGGTAGTGGCACAGATACGCAGTATTTT. Translated: CASSLFLGTSGSGTDTQYF.